This TCR beta chain was captured by sequencing in a study of control samples from healthy donors and cancer patients (dated by TCRdb to 2018 to 2020). Libraries were constructed by the immunoSEQ multiplex PCR assay. TCRdb mirrors the immuneACCESS table, restricted to in-frame sequences. Some clones are absent from its copies; in checked studies, under half trace to an unresolved V gene, and the reason for the others is unknown. For this sample the table gives about 110,000 clones, of which roughly 90% were detected only once. 3.5% to 4.5% of the sample is held by the ten biggest clonotypes. At the junction V is shortened by 6 bases and J by 2 bases; bases outside the gene matches: 6. The CDR3, cysteine through phenylalanine, is 16 amino acids long. Of the read, only the CDR3 DNA is kept; its 48 bases are in frame from base 1. The CDR1 and CDR2 encoded by the germline V gene are SNHLY and FYNNEI. Concerning this clone itself: Which antigen it targets is not known. No qualities accompany the bases; no much larger clone lies one base away.

The TCR originated in a woman aged 60-70 years with lung cancer. In this chain, TRBV2 is recombined with TRBJ2-3; 12 central nucleotides agree with TRBD2. What was sequenced was PBMCs. Read as DNA, the sequence is TGTGCCAGCAGGCCTCGACTAGCGGGAGACACAGATACGCAGTATTTT. The resulting protein is CASRPRLAGDTDTQYF.